This is a list of T cell receptor beta chains from one sample in a study of T-cell reconstitution after alpha-beta-depleted transplantation in children. Using its own MiXCR run on the PCR reads, TCRdb lists one record per CDR3 protein. In the table there are around 410,000 distinct CDR3 sequences, approximately 11% of which are singletons. The specimen was PBMCs from the stem cell graft donor, collected from the stem cell graft. The receptor source for this set is a human donor who donated a stem cell graft to a child with acute myeloid leukemia. The CDR3 runs from the conserved cysteine through the conserved F or W. The D gene is left open where the match is weak. Only some rows state a clone size, as once, few, many or a class for expanded clones.

j_call,clone_size,v_call,d_call,cdr3_aa,cdr3_nt
TRBJ1-1,-,TRBV5-1,TRBD1,CASSLRGLPEAFF,TGCGCCAGCAGCCTGAGGGGGCTGCCTGAAGCTTTCTTT
TRBJ1-3,-,TRBV29-1,-,CSVEGGNTIYF,TGCAGCGTTGAAGGGGGAAACACCATATATTTT
TRBJ1-2,few,TRBV30,TRBD1,CAWRDPGQGIQGYTF,TGTGCCTGGAGGGACCCGGGACAGGGTATTCAGGGCTACACCTTC
TRBJ1-2,few,TRBV4-1,-,CASTYGSRIPNYGYTF,TGCGCCAGCACATATGGCAGCCGAATTCCTAACTATGGCTACACCTTC
TRBJ2-3,few,TRBV5-1,TRBD1,CASSIPTGASTDTQYF,TGCGCCAGCAGCATTCCTACAGGGGCTAGCACAGATACGCAGTATTTT
TRBJ2-2,many,TRBV10-3,-,CAITQVLNGELFF,TGTGCCATCACACAGGTTCTCAACGGGGAGCTGTTTTTT
TRBJ2-3,few,TRBV7-3,-,CASSTQGSTDTQYF,TGTGCCAGCAGCACACAGGGAAGCACAGATACGCAGTATTTT
TRBJ2-7,-,TRBV2,TRBD2,CASSPRPPSDGGGYEQYF,TGTGCCAGCAGTCCGCGCCCCCCTTCGGACGGGGGAGGGTACGAGCAGTACTTC
TRBJ1-6,few,TRBV27,-,CASRIRADNSPLHF,TGTGCCAGCAGGATCAGGGCTGATAATTCACCCCTCCACTTT
TRBJ2-5,few,TRBV5-6,-,CASSPPGRARETQYF,TGTGCCAGCAGCCCCCCCGGACGGGCCCGGGAGACCCAGTACTTC
TRBJ1-4,-,TRBV29-1,-,CSVGASRDEKLFF,TGCAGCGTTGGGGCGTCCCGGGACGAAAAACTGTTTTTT
TRBJ2-2,few,TRBV12-3/TRBV12-4,-,CASSEHNTGELFF,TGTGCCAGCAGTGAACACAACACCGGGGAGCTGTTTTTT
TRBJ2-5,-,TRBV6-5,TRBD1,CASTRTGETQYF,TGTGCCAGCACGAGGACAGGGGAGACCCAGTACTTC
TRBJ1-1,many,TRBV7-9,TRBD1,CASSTGQGAAFTEAFF,TGTGCCAGCAGCACAGGACAGGGGGCAGCGTTCACTGAAGCTTTCTTT
TRBJ2-7,-,TRBV7-6,-,CASSSRGGAASYEQYF,TGTGCCAGCAGCTCCCGTGGAGGCGCCGCATCCTACGAGCAGTACTTC
TRBJ1-6,few,TRBV7-9,TRBD1,CASSTRLGTALDSPLHF,TGTGCCAGCAGCACTCGACTCGGGACAGCCTTGGATTCACCCCTCCACTTT